This TCR beta chain was sequenced in a study of blood T cell repertoires in COVID-19. Study information: Acute-phase and convalescent COVID-19 samples originated in the United States, Italy and Spain.

TCRdb keeps only in-frame clones here, not all; method: immunoSEQ multiplex PCR. Of about 110,000 clones in the sample, 88% were seen once. Source material: peripheral blood. This clonotype was obtained from a woman aged 45-65 years with acute or convalescent COVID-19.

Here the CDR3 reads CASSPDSGGLSYNEQFF. The CDR3 nucleotides are TGTGCCAGCAGCCCCGATAGCGGGGGCCTCTCCTACAATGAGCAGTTCTTC. V is TRBV7-2 and J is TRBJ2-1; 9 bases line up with TRBD2. The length of the CDR3 is 17 residues. Trimming cost V 5 bases and J 0 bases; bases outside gene matches: 8. CDR1 and CDR2 from the germline V gene are SGHTA and FQGNSA.